This TCR beta chain was sequenced in a study of blood T cell repertoires in COVID-19 (dated by TCRdb to 2020 to 2022). Regarding the study in general: Collaborator samples came from the United States, Italy and Spain and covered acute and convalescent phases of COVID-19. Subjects who had been exposed to COVID-19, were actively infected with it, or had recovered from it provided the deeply sampled blood TCRbeta repertoires that made up the dataset. The repertoires were released in a freely available public database intended as a resource for research on the immune response to SARS-CoV-2. Where HLA class I and class II types were available, the types were taken from metadata supplied by the sample provider, not from assay-based typing. The samples were drawn from the first 160 participants of the ongoing ImmuneRACE study and from more than 1,000 subjects provided by 6 global collaborators. A de-identified subject ID, COVID-19 status, age in years and sex were almost always included in the sample metadata. The prospective study material was composed of cDNA or gDNA derived from T cells, B-cell-depleted T cells, or PBMCs. Overall study outcomes, separate from this receptor: Clinical and demographic metadata were provided uncurated, with the amount varying by source and participant.

As for this clone: The clone's antigen remains unknown. No qualities accompany the bases; no much larger clone lies one base away.

One collaborating source in Seattle enrolled patients while the patients were actively infected and followed the patients over time throughout the course of disease. The collaborating institutions used their own protocols to collect whole blood in K2EDTA tubes. For TCRbeta analysis, collaborators shipped samples in one of three forms: frozen whole blood, isolated PBMCs, or DNA extracted from either of those sample types. TCRbeta CDR3 regions were amplified from genomic DNA using the immunoSEQ Assay, a bias-controlled multiplex PCR. The authors' analysis ran thus. The number of nucleated cells in each sample was estimated by amplification of reference gene primers within the assay. To quantify the absolute abundance of each unique TCRbeta CDR3 rearrangement, sequence reads were collapsed and filtered. Productive Simpson clonality was computed per sample as the square root of Simpson's diversity index over productive rearrangements. Sourced from immuneACCESS, this table was stored by TCRdb with only in-frame sequences that have V and J called. A share of the clones is absent; for the studies checked, an unresolved V gene accounts for under half, and the remainder has no known explanation. The V and J calls and clone size were taken over from that table, and D and trimming were inferred from the DNA. The sample yields some 200,000 clones; around 81% were counted once. The top ten hold approximately 0.99% of the sample.

V is pared back by 3 bases and J by 4 bases, with 10 bases lying between the germline termini. Taken from cysteine to phenylalanine, the CDR3 has 13 residues. Only the CDR3 region is kept as DNA, spanning 39 bases read in frame from base 1. This TCR was recovered from a man aged 55 to 70 with COVID-19, enrolled during active disease. The chain is encoded by TRBV12-3 or TRBV12-4 joined to TRBJ2-7; the D gene cannot be named for sure. What was sequenced was peripheral blood. The encoded CDR3 is CASSFVAGYEQYF. The DNA is TGTGCCAGCAGTTTTGTGGCCGGGTACGAGCAGTACTTC.